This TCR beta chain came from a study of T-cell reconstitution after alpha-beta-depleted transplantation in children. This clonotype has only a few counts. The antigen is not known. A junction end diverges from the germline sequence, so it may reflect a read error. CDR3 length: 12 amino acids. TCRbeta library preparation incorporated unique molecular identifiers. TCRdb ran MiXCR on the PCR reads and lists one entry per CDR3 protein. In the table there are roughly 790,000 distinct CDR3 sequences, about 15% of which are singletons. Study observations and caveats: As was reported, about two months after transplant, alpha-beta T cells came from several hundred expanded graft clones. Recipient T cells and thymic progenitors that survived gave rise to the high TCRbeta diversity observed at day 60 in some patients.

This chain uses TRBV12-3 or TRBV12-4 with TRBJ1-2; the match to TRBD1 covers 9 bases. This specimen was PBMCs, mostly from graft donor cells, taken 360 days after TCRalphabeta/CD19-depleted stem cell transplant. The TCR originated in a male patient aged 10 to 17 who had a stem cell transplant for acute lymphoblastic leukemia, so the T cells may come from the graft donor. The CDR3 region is CASSIHRTGVIF. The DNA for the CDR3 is TGTGCCAGCAGTATCCATCGGACAGGGGTAATCTTC.